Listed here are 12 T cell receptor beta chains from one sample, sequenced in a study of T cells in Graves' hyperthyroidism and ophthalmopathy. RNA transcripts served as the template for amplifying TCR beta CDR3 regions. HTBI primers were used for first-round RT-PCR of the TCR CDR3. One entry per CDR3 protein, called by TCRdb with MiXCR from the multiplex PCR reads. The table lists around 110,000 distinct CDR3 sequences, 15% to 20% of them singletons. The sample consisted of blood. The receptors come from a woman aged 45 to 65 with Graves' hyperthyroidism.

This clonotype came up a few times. The DNA for the CDR3 is TGTGCCAGTACCCCACAAGGGGGCGATGGTACCGGGGAGCTGTTTTTT. It specifies CASTPQGGDGTGELFF. The rearrangement joins TRBV19 to TRBJ2-2; TRBD1 matches 7 bases. Trimming took 7 bases from V and 5 from J; bases not matched to a gene: 13. This CDR3 is 16 amino acids long. CDR1 and CDR2 (germline): LNHDA, SQIVND (reference sequence).

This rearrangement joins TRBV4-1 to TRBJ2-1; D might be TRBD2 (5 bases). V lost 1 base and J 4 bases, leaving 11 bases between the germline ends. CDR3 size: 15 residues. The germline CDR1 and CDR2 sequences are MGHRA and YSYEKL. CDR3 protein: CASSQGTEIYNEQFF. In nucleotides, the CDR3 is TGCGCCAGCAGCCAAGGGACTGAAATTTACAATGAGCAGTTCTTC.

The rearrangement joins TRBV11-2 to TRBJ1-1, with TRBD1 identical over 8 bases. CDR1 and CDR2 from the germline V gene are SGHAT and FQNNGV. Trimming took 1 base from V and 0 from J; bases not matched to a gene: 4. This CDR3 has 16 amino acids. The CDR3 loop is CASSLASGGVNTEAFF. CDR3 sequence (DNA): TGTGCCAGCAGCTTAGCATCAGGGGGCGTGAACACTGAAGCTTTCTTT. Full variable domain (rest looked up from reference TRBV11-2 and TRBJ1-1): EAGVAQSPRYKIIEKRQSVAFWCNPISGHATLYWYQQILGQGPKLLIQFQNNGVVDDSQLPKDRFSAERLKGVDSTLKIQPAKLEDSAVYLCASSLASGGVNTEAFFGQGTRLTVV.

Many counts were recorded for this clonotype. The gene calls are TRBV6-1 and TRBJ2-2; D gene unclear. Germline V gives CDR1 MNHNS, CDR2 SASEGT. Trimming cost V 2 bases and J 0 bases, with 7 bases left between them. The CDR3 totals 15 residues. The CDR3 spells CASSESETNTGELFF. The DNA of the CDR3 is TGTGCCAGCAGTGAATCTGAGACGAACACCGGGGAGCTGTTTTTT.

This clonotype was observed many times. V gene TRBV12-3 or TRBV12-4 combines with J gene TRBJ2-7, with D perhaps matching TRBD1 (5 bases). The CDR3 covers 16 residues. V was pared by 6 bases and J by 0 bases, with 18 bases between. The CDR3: CASSPTRQRNSYEQYF. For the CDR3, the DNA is TGTGCCAGCAGCCCGACTCGACAGCGAAACTCCTACGAGCAGTACTTC.

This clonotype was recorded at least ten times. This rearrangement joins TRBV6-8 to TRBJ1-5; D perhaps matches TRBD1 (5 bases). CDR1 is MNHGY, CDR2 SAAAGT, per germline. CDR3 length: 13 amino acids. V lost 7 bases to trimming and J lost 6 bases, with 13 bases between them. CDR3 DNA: TGTGCCAGCACTCAGGGTCGCCGTCAGCCCCAGCATTTT. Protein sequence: CASTQGRRQPQHF.

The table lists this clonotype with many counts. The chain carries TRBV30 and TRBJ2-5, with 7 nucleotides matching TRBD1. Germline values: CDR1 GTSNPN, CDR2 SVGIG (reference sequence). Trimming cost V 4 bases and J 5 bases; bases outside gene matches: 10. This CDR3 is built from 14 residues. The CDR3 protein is CAWTRNRGRETQYF. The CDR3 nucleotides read TGTGCCTGGACGCGAAACAGGGGACGGGAGACCCAGTACTTC.

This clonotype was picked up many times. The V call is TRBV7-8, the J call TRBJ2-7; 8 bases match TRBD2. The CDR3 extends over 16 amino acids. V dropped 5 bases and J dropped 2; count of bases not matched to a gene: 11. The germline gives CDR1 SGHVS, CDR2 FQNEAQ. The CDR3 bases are TGTGCCAGCAGCCCTCAAACCGGGACTAGTGCCTACGAGCAGTACGTC. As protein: CASSPQTGTSAYEQYV.

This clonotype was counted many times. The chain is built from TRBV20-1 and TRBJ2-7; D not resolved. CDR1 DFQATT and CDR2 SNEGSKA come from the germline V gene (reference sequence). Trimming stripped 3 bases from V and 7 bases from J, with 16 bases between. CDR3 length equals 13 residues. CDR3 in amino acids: CSARDAVLGEQYF. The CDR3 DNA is TGCAGTGCTAGGGACGCGGTTTTGGGGGAGCAGTACTTC.

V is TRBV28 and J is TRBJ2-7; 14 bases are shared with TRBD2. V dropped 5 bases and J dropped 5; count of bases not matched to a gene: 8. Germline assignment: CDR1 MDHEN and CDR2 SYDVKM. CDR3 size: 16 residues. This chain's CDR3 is CASSPAGTSGRHEQYF. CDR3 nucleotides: TGTGCCAGCAGTCCCGCCGGGACTAGCGGGAGACACGAGCAGTACTTC.

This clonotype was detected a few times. The CDR3 spells CASSYTAPKQGVTSGRASRTQYF. Here the CDR3 DNA reads TGTGCCAGCAGTTACACCGCTCCCAAACAGGGGGTCACTAGCGGGAGGGCCTCGAGGACGCAGTATTTT. The gene calls are TRBV6-2 or TRBV6-3 and TRBJ2-3; 13 bases are shared with TRBD2. This CDR3 region has 23 residues. The germline CDR1 and CDR2 sequences are MNHEY and SVGEGT. V lost 2 bases and J lost 9; bases outside the gene matches: 29.

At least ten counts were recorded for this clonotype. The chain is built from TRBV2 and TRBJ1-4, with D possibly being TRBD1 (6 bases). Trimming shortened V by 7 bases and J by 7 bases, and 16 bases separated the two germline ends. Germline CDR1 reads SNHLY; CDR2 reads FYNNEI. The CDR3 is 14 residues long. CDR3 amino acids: CASNQDSRSEKLFF. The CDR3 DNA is TGTGCCAGCAACCAGGACAGCCGCAGTGAAAAACTGTTTTTT.